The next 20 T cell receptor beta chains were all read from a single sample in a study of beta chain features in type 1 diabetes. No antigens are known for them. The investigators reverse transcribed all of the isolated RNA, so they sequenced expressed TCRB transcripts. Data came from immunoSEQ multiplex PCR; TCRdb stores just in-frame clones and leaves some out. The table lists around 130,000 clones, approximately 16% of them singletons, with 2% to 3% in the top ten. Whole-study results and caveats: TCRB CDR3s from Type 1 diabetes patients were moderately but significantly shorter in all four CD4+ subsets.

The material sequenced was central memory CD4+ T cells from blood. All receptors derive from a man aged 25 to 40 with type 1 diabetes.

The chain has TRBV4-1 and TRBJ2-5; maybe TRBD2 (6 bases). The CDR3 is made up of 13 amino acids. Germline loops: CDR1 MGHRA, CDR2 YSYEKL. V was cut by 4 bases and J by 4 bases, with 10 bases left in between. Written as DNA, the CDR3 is TGCGCCAGCAGCCCCCTGGGAGGAGAGACCCAGTACTTC. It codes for CASSPLGGETQYF.

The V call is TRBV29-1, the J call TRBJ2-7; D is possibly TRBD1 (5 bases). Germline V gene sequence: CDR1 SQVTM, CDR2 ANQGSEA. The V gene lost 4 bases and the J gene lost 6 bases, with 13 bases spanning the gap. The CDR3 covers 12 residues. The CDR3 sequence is CSVARQGCEQYF. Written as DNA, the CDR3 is TGCAGCGTTGCTAGGCAGGGATGCGAGCAGTACTTC.

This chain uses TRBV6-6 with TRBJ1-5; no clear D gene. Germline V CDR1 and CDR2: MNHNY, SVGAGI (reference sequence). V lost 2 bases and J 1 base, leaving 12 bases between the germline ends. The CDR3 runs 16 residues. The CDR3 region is CASSYGGKESNQPQHF. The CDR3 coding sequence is TGTGCCAGCAGTTACGGAGGGAAGGAGAGCAATCAGCCCCAGCATTTT.

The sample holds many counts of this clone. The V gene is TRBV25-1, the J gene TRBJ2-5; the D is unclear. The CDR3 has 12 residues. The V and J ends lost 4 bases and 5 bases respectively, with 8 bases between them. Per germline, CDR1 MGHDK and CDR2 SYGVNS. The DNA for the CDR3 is TGTGCCAGCAGTGGGCCTTCGGAGACCCAGTACTTC. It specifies CASSGPSETQYF.

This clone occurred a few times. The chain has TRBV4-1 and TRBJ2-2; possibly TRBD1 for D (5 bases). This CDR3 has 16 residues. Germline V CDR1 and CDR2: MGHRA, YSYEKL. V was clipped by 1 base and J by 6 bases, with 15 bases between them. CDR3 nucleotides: TGCGCCAGCAGCCAAGTGGCCAGGGATCTGTCCGGGGAGCTGTTTTTT. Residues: CASSQVARDLSGELFF.

CDR3 sequence reads: CASSQDSETQYF. The CDR3 bases are TGTGCCAGCAGCCAAGATTCAGAGACCCAGTACTTC. This chain uses TRBV4-2 with TRBJ2-5; D is unclear. Germline lookup yields CDR1 LGHNA and CDR2 YNFKEQ. The CDR3 is made up of 12 amino acids. Trimming removed 0 bases from V and 4 bases from J, with 3 bases in between.

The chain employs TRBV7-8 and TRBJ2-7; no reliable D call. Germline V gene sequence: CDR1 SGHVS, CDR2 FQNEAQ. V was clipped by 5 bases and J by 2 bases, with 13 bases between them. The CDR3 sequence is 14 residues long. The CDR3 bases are TGTGCCAGCAGCCGAGCCGCACATACCTACGAGCAGTACTTC. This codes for CASSRAAHTYEQYF.

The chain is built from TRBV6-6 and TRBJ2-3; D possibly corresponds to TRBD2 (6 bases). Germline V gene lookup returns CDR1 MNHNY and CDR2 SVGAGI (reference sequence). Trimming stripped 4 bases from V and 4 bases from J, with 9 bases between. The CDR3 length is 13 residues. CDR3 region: CASSSGRADTQYF. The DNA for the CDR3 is TGTGCCAGCAGTTCCGGGAGAGCAGATACGCAGTATTTT.

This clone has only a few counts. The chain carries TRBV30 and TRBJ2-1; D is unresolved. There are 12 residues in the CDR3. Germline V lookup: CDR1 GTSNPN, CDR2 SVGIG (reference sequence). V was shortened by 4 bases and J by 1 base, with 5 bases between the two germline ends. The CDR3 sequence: CAWTRSYNEQFF. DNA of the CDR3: TGTGCCTGGACTCGGTCCTACAATGAGCAGTTCTTC.

CDR3 DNA sequence: TGTGCCAGCAGCTTGGATAGCGGGGGGCAAATCACAGATACGCAGTATTTT. Translation: CASSLDSGGQITDTQYF. This sequence joins TRBV5-8 and TRBJ2-3; TRBD2 agrees at 10 bases. Germline CDR1 is SGHTS and CDR2 is YDEGEE. CDR3 length: 17 amino acids. Germline trimming cut 0 bases from V and 2 bases from J; bases unmatched to any gene: 6. Full variable domain (outside the CDR3, taken from reference TRBV5-8 and TRBJ2-3): EAGVTQSPTHLIKTRGQQATLRCSPISGHTSVYWYQQALGLGLQFLLWYDEGEERNRGNFPPRFSGRQFPNYSSELNVNALELEDSALYLCASSLDSGGQITDTQYFGPGTRLTVL.

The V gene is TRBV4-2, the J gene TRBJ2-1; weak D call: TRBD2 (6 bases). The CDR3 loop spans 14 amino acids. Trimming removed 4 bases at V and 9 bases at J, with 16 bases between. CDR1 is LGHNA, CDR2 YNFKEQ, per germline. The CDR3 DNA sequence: TGTGCCAGCAGCCGGTCAGTACCGGAGGGTGAGCAGTTCTTC. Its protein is CASSRSVPEGEQFF.

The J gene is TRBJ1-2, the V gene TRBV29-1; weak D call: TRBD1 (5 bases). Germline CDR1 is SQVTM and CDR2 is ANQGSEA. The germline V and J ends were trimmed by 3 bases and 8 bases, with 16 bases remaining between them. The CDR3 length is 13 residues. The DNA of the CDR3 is TGCAGCGTTGAGGTCAGGGAGGGGAGGGGCTACACCTTC. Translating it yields CSVEVREGRGYTF.

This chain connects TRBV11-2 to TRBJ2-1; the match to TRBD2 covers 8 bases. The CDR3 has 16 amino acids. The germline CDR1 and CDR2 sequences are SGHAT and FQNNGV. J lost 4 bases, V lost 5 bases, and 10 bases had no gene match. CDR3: CASSPFTAGVYNEQFF. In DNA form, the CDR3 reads TGTGCCAGCAGCCCTTTTACAGCGGGGGTTTACAATGAGCAGTTCTTC. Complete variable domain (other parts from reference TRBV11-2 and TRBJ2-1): EAGVAQSPRYKIIEKRQSVAFWCNPISGHATLYWYQQILGQGPKLLIQFQNNGVVDDSQLPKDRFSAERLKGVDSTLKIQPAKLEDSAVYLCASSPFTAGVYNEQFFGPGTRLTVL.

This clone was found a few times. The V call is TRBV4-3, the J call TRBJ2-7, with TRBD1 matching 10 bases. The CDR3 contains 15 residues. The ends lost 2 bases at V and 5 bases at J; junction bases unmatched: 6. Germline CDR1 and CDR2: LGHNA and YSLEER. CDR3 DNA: TGCGCCAGCAGCCAAACCGACAGGGGGCGGAACGAGCAGTACTTC. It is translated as CASSQTDRGRNEQYF.

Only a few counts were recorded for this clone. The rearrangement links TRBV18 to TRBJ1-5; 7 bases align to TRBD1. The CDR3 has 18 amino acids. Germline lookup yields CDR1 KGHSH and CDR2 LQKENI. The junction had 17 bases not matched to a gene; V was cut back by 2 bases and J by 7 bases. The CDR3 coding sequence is TGTGCCAGCTCACCAAGGGGATACAGGGGTGGAATTTGGCAGCCCCAGCATTTT. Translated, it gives CASSPRGYRGGIWQPQHF.

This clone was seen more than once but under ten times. This CDR3 is CASSVPTGGYRREQFF. In nucleotides, the CDR3 is TGTGCCAGCAGCGTTCCCACTGGAGGGTACCGGCGTGAGCAGTTCTTC. This chain connects TRBV9 to TRBJ2-1, with D perhaps TRBD2 (6 bases). In germline, CDR1 is SGDLS, CDR2 YYNGEE. V lost 2 bases, J lost 9 bases, and 21 bases lay in between. The CDR3 sequence is 16 residues long.

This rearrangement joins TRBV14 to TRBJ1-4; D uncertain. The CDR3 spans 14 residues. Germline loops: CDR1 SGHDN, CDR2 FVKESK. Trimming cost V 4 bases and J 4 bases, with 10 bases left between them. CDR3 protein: CASSRQLNNEKLFF. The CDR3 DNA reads TGTGCCAGCAGCCGGCAGCTAAATAATGAAAAACTGTTTTTT. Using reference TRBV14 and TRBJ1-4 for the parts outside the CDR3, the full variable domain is EAGVTQFPSHSVIEKGQTVTLRCDPISGHDNLYWYRRVMGKEIKFLLHFVKESKQDESGMPNNRFLAERTGGTYSTLKVQPAELEDSGVYFCASSRQLNNEKLFFGSGTQLSVL.

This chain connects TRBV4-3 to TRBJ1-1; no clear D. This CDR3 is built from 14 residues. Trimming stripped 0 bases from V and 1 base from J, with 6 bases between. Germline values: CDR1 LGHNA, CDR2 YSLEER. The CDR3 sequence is CASSQELGNTEAFF. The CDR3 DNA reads TGCGCCAGCAGCCAAGAGCTGGGGAACACTGAAGCTTTCTTT.

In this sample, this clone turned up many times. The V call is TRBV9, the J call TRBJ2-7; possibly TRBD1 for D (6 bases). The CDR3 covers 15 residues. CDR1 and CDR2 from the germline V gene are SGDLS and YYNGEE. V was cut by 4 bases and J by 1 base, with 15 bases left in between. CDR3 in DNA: TGTGCCAGCAGCCCAGGGACACTCCAGTCCTACGAGCAGTACTTC. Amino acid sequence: CASSPGTLQSYEQYF.

CDR3 DNA: TGCGCCAGCAGCCAAGAGGTGTGGTTAAGCACAGATACGCAGTATTTT. It yields the protein CASSQEVWLSTDTQYF. The rearrangement uses TRBV4-3 and TRBJ2-3; D remains ambiguous. This CDR3 is 16 amino acids long. V was shortened by 0 bases and J by 0 bases, with 10 bases between the two germline ends. CDR1 and CDR2 (germline): LGHNA, YSLEER.